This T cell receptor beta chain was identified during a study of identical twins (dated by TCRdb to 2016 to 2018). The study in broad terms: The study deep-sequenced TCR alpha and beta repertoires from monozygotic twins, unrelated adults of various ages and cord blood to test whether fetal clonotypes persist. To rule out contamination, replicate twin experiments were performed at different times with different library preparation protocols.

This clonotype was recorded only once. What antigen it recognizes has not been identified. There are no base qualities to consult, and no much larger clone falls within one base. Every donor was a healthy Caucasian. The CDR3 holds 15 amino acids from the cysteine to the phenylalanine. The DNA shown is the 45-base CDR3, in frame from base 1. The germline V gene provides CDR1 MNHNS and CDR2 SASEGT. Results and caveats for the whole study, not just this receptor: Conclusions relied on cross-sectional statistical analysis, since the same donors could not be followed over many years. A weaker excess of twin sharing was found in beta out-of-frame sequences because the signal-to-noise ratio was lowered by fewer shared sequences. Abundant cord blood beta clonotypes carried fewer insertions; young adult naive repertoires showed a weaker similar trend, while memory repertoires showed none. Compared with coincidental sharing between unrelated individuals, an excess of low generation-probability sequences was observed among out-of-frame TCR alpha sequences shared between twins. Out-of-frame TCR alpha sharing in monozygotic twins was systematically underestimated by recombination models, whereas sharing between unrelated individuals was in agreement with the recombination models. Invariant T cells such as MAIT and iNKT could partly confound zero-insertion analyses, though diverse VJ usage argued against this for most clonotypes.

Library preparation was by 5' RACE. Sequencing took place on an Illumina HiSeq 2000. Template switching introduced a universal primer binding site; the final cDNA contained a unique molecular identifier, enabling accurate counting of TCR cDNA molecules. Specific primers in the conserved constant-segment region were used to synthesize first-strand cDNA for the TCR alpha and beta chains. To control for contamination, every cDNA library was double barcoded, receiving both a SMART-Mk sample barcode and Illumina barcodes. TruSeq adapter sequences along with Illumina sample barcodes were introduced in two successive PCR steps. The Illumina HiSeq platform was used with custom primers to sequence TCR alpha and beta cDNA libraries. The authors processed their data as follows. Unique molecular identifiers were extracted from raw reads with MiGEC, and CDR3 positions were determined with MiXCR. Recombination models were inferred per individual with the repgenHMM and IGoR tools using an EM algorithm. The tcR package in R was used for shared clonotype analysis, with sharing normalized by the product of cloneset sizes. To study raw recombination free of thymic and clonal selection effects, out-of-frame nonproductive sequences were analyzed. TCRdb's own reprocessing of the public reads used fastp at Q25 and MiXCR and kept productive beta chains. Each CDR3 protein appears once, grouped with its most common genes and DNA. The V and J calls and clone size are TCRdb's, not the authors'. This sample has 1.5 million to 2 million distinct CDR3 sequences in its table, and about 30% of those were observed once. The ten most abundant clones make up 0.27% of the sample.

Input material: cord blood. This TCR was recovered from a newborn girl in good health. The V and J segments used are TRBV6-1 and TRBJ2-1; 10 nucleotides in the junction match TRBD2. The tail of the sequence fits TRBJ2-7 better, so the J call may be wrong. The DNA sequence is TGTGCCAGCAGTGAAGCAGCGGGGGGGTACAATGAGCAGTACTTC. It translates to CASSEAAGGYNEQYF.